This paragraph reports one TCR beta chain. These data originate in a study of T cell changes during pregnancy in multiple sclerosis. Libraries were prepared by immunoSEQ multiplex PCR; TCRdb keeps only in-frame clonotypes and omits some of them. The sample consists of more than 85,000 clones, 93% of them appearing once. V lost 3 bases to trimming and J lost 0 bases, with 8 bases between them. The CDR3 is made up of 15 amino acids. The germline V gene has CDR1 LNHDA and CDR2 SQIVND (reference sequence). The chain is built from TRBV19 and TRBJ2-2; tentative D call: TRBD1 (5 bases). This sequence originates from a female donor in good health, enrolled as a control in a pregnancy study. This specimen was peripheral blood, taken in the third trimester of pregnancy. The CDR3 coding sequence is TGTGCCAGTAGTATCACAGGTCCGAACACCGGGGAGCTGTTTTTT. Translated: CASSITGPNTGELFF.